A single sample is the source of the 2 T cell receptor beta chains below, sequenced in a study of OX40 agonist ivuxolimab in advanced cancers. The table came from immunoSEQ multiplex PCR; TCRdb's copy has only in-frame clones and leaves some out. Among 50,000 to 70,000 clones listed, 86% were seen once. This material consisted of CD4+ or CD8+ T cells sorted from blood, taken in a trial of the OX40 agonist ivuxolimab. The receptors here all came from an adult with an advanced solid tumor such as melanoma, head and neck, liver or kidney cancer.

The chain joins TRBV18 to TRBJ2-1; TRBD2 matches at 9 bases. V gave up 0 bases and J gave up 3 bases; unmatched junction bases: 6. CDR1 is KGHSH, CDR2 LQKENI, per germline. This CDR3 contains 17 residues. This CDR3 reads CASSPPFGGRGYNEQFF. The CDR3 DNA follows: TGTGCCAGCTCACCACCTTTCGGCGGGAGGGGCTACAATGAGCAGTTCTTC. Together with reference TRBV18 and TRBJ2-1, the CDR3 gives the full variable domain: NAGVMQNPRHLVRRRGQEARLRCSPMKGHSHVYWYRQLPEEGLKFMVYLQKENIIDESGMPKERFSAEFPKEGPSILRIQQVVRGDSAAYFCASSPPFGGRGYNEQFFGPGTRLTVL.

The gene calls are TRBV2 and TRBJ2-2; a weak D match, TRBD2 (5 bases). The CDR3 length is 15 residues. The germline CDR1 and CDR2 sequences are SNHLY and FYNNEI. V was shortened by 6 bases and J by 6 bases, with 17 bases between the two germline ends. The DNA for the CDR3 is TGTGCCAGCAGGCTTAGGACCGAGGGATCCGGGGAGCTGTTTTTT. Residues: CASRLRTEGSGELFF.